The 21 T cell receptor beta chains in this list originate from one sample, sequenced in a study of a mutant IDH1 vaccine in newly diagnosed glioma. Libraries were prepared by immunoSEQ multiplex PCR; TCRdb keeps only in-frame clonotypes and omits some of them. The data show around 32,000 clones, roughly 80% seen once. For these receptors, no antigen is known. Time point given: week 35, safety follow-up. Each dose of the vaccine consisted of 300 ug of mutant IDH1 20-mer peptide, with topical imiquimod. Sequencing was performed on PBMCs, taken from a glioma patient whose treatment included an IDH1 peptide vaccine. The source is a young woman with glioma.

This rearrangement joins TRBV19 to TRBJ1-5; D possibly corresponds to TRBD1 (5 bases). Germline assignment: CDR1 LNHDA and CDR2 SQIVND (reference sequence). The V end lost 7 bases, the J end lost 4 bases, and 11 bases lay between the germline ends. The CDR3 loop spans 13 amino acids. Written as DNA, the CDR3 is TGTGCCAGTAAAAGGGCAGGGAATCAGCCCCAGCATTTT. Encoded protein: CASKRAGNQPQHF.

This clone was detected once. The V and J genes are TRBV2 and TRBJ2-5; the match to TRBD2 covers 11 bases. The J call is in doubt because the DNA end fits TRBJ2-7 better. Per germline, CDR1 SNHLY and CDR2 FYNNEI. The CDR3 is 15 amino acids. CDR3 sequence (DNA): TGTGCCAGCAGTGGGATAGCGGGGGGGGCCTACGAGCAGTACTTC. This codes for CASSGIAGGAYEQYF.

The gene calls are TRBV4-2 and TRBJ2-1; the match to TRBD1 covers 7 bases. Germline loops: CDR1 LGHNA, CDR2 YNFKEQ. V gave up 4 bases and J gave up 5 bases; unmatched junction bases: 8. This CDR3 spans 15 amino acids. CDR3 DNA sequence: TGTGCCAGCAGCCTCTTTGGACAGGCCGACAATGAGCAGTTCTTC. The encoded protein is CASSLFGQADNEQFF.

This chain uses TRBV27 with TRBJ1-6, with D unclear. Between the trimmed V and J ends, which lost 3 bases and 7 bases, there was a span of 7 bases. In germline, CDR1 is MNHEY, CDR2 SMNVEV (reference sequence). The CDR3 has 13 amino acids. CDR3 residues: CASSFTLNSPLHF. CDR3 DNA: TGTGCCAGCAGTTTCACCCTCAATTCACCCCTCCACTTT.

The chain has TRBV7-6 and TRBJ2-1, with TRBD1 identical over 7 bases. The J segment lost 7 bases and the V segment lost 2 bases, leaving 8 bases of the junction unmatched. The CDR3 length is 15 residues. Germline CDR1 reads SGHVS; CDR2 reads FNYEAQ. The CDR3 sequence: CASSLMGQSENEQFF. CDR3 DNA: TGTGCCAGCAGCTTAATGGGACAGTCGGAGAATGAGCAGTTCTTC.

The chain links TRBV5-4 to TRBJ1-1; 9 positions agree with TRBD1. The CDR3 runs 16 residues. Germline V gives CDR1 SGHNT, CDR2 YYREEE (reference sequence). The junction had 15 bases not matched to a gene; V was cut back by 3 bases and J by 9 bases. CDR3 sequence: CASSSGRDREAAKAFF. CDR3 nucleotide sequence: TGTGCCAGCAGCTCGGGAAGGGACAGGGAGGCGGCTAAAGCTTTCTTT. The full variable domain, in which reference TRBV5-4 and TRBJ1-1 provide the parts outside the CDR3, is ETGVTQSPTHLIKTRGQQVTLRCSSQSGHNTVSWYQQALGQGPQFIFQYYREEENGRGNFPPRFSGLQFPNYSSELNVNALELDDSALYLCASSSGRDREAAKAFFGQGTRLTVV.

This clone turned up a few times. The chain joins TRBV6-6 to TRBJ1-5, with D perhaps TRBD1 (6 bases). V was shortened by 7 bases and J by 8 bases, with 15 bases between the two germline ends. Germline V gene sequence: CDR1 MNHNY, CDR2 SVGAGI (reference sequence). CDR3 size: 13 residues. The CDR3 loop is CASNYRVHEPQHF. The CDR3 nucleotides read TGTGCCAGCAACTACAGGGTTCATGAGCCCCAGCATTTT.

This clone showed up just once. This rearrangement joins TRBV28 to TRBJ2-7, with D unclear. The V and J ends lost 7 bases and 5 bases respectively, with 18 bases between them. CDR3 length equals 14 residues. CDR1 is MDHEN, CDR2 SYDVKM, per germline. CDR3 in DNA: TGTGCCAGCACCTCCTTACCGGGCAGGAACGAGCAGTACTTC. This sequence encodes CASTSLPGRNEQYF.

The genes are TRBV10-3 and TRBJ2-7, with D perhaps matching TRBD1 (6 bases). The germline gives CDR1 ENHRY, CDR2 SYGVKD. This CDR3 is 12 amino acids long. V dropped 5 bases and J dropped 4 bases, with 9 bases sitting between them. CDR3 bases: TGTGCCATCAGTCCAACAGGGTACGAGCAGTACTTC. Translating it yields CAISPTGYEQYF.

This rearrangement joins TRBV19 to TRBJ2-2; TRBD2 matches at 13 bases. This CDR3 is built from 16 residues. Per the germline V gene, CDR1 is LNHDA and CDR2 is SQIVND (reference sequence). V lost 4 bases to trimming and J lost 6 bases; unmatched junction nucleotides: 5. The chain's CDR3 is CASSKGLAGTAGELFF. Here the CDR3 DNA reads TGTGCCAGTAGTAAGGGACTAGCGGGAACTGCCGGGGAGCTGTTTTTT.

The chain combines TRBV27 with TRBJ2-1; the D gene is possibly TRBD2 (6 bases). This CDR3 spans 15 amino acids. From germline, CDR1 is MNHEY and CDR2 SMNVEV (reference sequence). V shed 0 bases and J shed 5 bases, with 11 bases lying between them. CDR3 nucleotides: TGTGCCAGCAGTTTATCGAGTAGCGGAAACAATGAGCAGTTCTTC. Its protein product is CASSLSSSGNNEQFF.

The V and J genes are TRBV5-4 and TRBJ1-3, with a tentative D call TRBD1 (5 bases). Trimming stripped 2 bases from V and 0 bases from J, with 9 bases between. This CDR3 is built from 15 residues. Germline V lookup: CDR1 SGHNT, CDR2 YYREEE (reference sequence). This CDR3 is CASSFGGGSGNTIYF. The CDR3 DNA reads TGTGCCAGCAGCTTTGGGGGTGGCTCTGGAAACACCATATATTTT. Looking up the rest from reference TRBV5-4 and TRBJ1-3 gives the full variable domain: ETGVTQSPTHLIKTRGQQVTLRCSSQSGHNTVSWYQQALGQGPQFIFQYYREEENGRGNFPPRFSGLQFPNYSSELNVNALELDDSALYLCASSFGGGSGNTIYFGEGSWLTVV.

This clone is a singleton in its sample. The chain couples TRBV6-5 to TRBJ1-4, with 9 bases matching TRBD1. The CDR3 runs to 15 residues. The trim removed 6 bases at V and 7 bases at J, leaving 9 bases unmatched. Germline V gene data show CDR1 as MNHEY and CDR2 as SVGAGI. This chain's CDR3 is CASSLLDRGSEKLFF. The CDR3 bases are TGTGCCAGCAGCCTCCTGGACAGGGGTTCTGAAAAACTGTTTTTT.

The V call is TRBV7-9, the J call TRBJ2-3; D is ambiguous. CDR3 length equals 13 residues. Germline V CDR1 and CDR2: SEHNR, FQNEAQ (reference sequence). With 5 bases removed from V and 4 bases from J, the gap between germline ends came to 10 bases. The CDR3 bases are TGTGCCAGCAGCCCCATTTACGCAGATACGCAGTATTTT. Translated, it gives CASSPIYADTQYF.

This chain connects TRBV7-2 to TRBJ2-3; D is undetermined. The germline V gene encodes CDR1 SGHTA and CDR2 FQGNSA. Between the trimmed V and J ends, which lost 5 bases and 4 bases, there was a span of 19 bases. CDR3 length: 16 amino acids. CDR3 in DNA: TGTGCCAGCAGCCCGAAGTTCTTTGGTTTGGCAGATACGCAGTATTTT. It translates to CASSPKFFGLADTQYF.

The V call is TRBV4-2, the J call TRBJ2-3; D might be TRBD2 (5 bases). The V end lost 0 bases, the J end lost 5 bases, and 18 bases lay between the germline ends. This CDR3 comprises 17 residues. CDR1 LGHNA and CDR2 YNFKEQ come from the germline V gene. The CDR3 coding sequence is TGTGCCAGCAGCCAAGAAGGAGGACGGCGACGGGGAGATACGCAGTATTTT. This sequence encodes CASSQEGGRRRGDTQYF.

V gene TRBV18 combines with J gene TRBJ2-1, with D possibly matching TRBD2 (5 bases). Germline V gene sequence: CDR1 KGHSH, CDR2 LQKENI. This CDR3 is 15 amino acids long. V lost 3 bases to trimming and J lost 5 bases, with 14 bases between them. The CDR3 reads CASSPRRAEDNEQFF. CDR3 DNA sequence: TGTGCCAGCTCACCCCGTAGAGCGGAGGACAATGAGCAGTTCTTC.

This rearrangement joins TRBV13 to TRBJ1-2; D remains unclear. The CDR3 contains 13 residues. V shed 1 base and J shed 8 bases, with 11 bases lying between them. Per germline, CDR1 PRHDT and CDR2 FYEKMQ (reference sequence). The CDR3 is CASSLEGLGGYTF. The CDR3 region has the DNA TGTGCCAGCAGCTTAGAAGGATTAGGGGGCTACACCTTC.

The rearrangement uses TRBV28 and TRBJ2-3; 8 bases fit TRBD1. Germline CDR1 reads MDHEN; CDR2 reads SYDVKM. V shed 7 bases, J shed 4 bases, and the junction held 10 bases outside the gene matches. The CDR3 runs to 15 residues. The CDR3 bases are TGTGCCAGCACCTCGTCGGACAGGGTCGCAGATACGCAGTATTTT. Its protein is CASTSSDRVADTQYF.

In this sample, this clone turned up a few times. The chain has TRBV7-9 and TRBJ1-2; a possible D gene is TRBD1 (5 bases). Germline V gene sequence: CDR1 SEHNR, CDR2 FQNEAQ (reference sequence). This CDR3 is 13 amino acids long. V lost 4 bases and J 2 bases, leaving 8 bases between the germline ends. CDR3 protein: CASSSTENYGYTF. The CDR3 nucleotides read TGTGCCAGCAGCTCGACAGAAAACTATGGCTACACCTTC. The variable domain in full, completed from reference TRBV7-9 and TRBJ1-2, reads DTGVSQNPRHKITKRGQNVTFRCDPISEHNRLYWYRQTLGQGPEFLTYFQNEAQLEKSRLLSDRFSAERPKGSFSTLEIQRTEQGDSAMYLCASSSTENYGYTFGSGTRLTVV.

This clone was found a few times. CDR3 in amino acids: CASRDDTGAGANVLTF. The CDR3 coding sequence is TGTGCCAGCAGGGACGATACAGGGGCTGGGGCCAACGTCCTGACTTTC. This chain joins TRBV28 and TRBJ2-6, with 7 bases aligning to TRBD1. Germline V gene lookup returns CDR1 MDHEN and CDR2 SYDVKM. This CDR3 region has 16 residues. The V and J ends lost 6 bases and 2 bases, in that order; junction bases with no gene match: 7.